The following is a TCR beta chain sequence with its context. These data are taken from a study of T cell changes during pregnancy in multiple sclerosis. From germline, CDR1 is DFQATT and CDR2 SNEGSKA (reference sequence). This CDR3 is 11 amino acids long. Deletions cut 3 bases from V and 9 bases from J, with 11 bases between. The method was immunoSEQ multiplex PCR; TCRdb's version includes in-frame clones alone and lacks a portion of them. The sample has tens of thousands of clones, around 93% seen once. The receptor's source is a female donor with multiple sclerosis, enrolled in a pregnancy study. The chain links TRBV20-1 to TRBJ1-1; D remains ambiguous. Sequences were derived from peripheral blood, sampled in the second trimester of pregnancy. The CDR3 nucleotides are TGCAGTGCTAGTACCATGAGTAAAGCTTTCTTT. Protein product: CSASTMSKAFF.